This T cell receptor beta chain was observed in a study of T cells in Graves' hyperthyroidism and ophthalmopathy. It was RNA transcripts that yielded the amplified TCR beta CDR3 regions. First-round RT-PCR with HTBI primers amplified the TCR CDR3 region. TCRdb processed the multiplex PCR reads anew with MiXCR; each CDR3 protein has one entry. The sample gives fewer than 650,000 distinct CDR3 sequences, 14% of which show up once; less than 9% is in the top ten. The CDR3 consists of 16 residues. Germline CDR1 is GTSNPN and CDR2 is SVGIG (reference sequence). V lost 2 bases, J lost 5 bases, and 19 bases lay in between.

The V call is TRBV30, the J call TRBJ1-5, with no clear D. The source is a woman younger than 30 with Graves' ophthalmopathy. Specimen: blood. CDR3 loop: CAWSRSIAGSDQPQHF. For the CDR3, the DNA is TGTGCCTGGAGTCGGTCCATAGCCGGCTCCGATCAGCCCCAGCATTTT.